The rows below give T cell receptor beta chains drawn from one sample of a study of PD-L1 blockade in urothelial cancer. This table comes from immunoSEQ multiplex PCR, and its TCRdb copy is limited to in-frame clones, with some not included. Among about 35,000 clones listed, about 80% were seen once. The input for sequencing was PBMCs, taken around atezolizumab (anti-PD-L1) treatment. The receptors here all came from a man aged 70 or older with urothelial cancer. Both conserved end residues are trimmed from each CDR3. D genes are given only for firm matches.

NA TRBV5-1 ASSFTGRGNTIY
TRBD1 TRBV27 ASKGQASYTDTQY
TRBD1 TRBV6-5 ASSGSQGTNSPLH
TRBD2 TRBV9 ASSVRGLVQETQY
TRBD2 TRBV7-3 ASSNGPTSGHNEQF
TRBD1 TRBV6-1 ASSEAGTGAYNEQF
TRBD2 TRBV6-5 ASSYERGGQETQY
TRBD1 TRBV30 AWSVQSGQGTEAF
NA TRBV6-1 ASRTNGGSTEAF
NA TRBV4-3 ASSYRAGEAF
TRBD2 TRBV13 ASSLRRGASYNEQF
TRBD1 TRBV6-1 ASSEGVRQGPNYGYT
NA TRBV18 ASSPDNSYGYT
TRBD1 TRBV18 ASSSGQVSYEQY
NA TRBV6-5 ASSSGKSNTEAF
TRBD1 TRBV6-1 ASSEVGTAGYT
NA TRBV4-3 ASSQDRAAGVSF
NA TRBV18 ASSPRTDTEAF
TRBD2 TRBV28 ASRDYGGRGDTQY
NA TRBV7-2 ASSLDSSARGETQY
NA TRBV6-5 ASSRTSTSTHEQF
TRBD2 TRBV4-2 ASSQEASGGNHEQY
TRBD2 TRBV7-9 ASSSGTSGVAQY
TRBD2 TRBV12-5 ASGLVSGGHNEQF
NA TRBV7-2 ASSPPEAGPAKKLF
TRBD1 TRBV6-1 ASKTGSLGYT
TRBD1 TRBV7-2 ASSLGGTGRGEQF
NA TRBV2 ASSEALLGQGNGYT
TRBD1 TRBV9 ASSMDRGSYNEQF
NA TRBV5-6 ASSLDAGTEAF
TRBD1 TRBV5-6 ASSSRTTGGQETQY
NA TRBV2 ASMWGGAGQPQH
TRBD1 TRBV4-1 ASSQETGLGNTIY
TRBD1 TRBV19 ASSWDRRSNQPQH
TRBD1 TRBV6-1 ASSDGGQDYEQY
NA TRBV7-6 ASSLVLRELF
TRBD2 TRBV11-3 ASSRGLADEQF
TRBD1 TRBV19 ASSPLTGDHEQY
NA TRBV2 ASQGLGPSGNTIY
NA TRBV7-2 ASSPLRGRSHGNTEAF